This TCR beta chain appears in the sequencing data of a study of CD8+ T cells in alopecia areata. The wider study: Twice daily, treated patients received 5 to 10 mg of oral tofacitinib. Notes on the study in general: In scalp and blood, many expanded lesional clones persisted during tofacitinib. Administration of tofacitinib significantly diminished scalp clonality and expanded CD8+ clones within the top 100. Possibly because of HLA-related factors, TCR sharing was less clear across patients than in mice.

Treatment: oral pan-JAK inhibitor, 5-10 mg twice daily. This clone was seen only a few times. Antigen specificity is unknown. Reverse transcribed after extraction, RNA yielded cDNA as the sequencing template. This table comes from immunoSEQ multiplex PCR, and its TCRdb copy is limited to in-frame clones, with some not included. The sample shows about 200,000 clones, roughly 56% of them seen only once. From germline, CDR1 is ENHRY and CDR2 SYGVKD. Trimming stripped 6 bases from V and 3 bases from J, with 8 bases between. This CDR3 has 13 residues. Sequencing used CD4+ T cells sorted from blood, obtained at week 4, from a patient treated with tofacitinib. This chain links TRBV10-3 with TRBJ2-2; perhaps D is TRBD1 or TRBD2 (6 bases each). This receptor was obtained from a human donor with alopecia areata. CDR3 sequence reads: CAISGGYTGELFF. For the CDR3, the DNA is TGTGCCATCAGCGGGGGCTACACCGGGGAGCTGTTTTTT.